This is a list of T cell receptor beta chains from one sample in a study of chemoradiotherapy in HPV16-positive cancers. TCRdb keeps only in-frame clones here, not all; method: immunoSEQ multiplex PCR. The data contain 35,000 to 45,000 clones, 65% to 80% of them singletons. Sequenced material: blood, taken from a patient who underwent chemoradiotherapy. The source is a human donor with HPV-associated anogenital cancer. CDR3s include the opening cysteine and the closing phenylalanine or tryptophan. Each record gives: D gene, V gene, J gene, clone size, CDR3 protein, CDR3 DNA. A D gene is named only where the DNA matches it firmly. Expanded clones get a size class; other rows say once, few or many, or leave the size out.

>TRBD1|TRBV7-6|TRBJ2-7|.
CASSFSENRGGYEQYF
TGTGCCAGCAGTTTCTCCGAGAACAGGGGCGGGTACGAGCAGTACTTC
>.|TRBV6-1|TRBJ1-5|.
CASSEVSYGIQPQHF
TGTGCCAGCAGTGAAGTTTCGTACGGGATTCAGCCCCAGCATTTT
>TRBD1|TRBV10-3|TRBJ1-4|.
CAISGSTGASGEKLFF
TGTGCCATCAGTGGGAGTACAGGGGCCTCGGGTGAAAAACTGTTTTTT
>TRBD2|TRBV11-3|TRBJ2-5|.
CASSLGVAGGRQETQYF
TGTGCCAGCAGCTTAGGGGTAGCGGGGGGACGCCAAGAGACCCAGTACTTC
>.|TRBV5-1|TRBJ2-5|few
CASSLARGWTTHETQYF
TGCGCCAGCAGCTTGGCCCGGGGCTGGACGACGCACGAGACCCAGTACTTC
>.|TRBV10-3|TRBJ2-2|.
CAISVGRGETGELFF
TGTGCCATCAGTGTGGGCAGGGGAGAGACCGGGGAGCTGTTTTTT
>TRBD2|TRBV7-2|TRBJ2-5|.
CASSSRDYVRETQYF
TGTGCCAGCAGCTCGCGGGACTACGTAAGGGAGACCCAGTACTTC
>TRBD1|TRBV18|TRBJ2-7|.
CASSPGQGDEQYF
TGTGCCAGCTCACCGGGACAGGGGGACGAGCAGTACTTC
>.|TRBV5-4|TRBJ1-4|.
CASSLYGVEKLFF
TGTGCCAGCAGCTTGTATGGGGTTGAAAAACTGTTTTTT
>TRBD2|TRBV6-5|TRBJ2-3|.
CASWTSGTDTQYF
TGTGCCAGCTGGACTAGCGGCACAGATACGCAGTATTTT
>.|TRBV7-2|TRBJ2-6|few
CASSLEQAGANVLTF
TGTGCCAGCAGCTTAGAACAAGCTGGGGCCAACGTCCTGACTTTC
>.|TRBV29-1|TRBJ1-1|.
CSVGTLGNTEAFF
TGCAGCGTTGGGACCCTGGGGAACACTGAAGCTTTCTTT
>.|TRBV5-4|TRBJ2-1|.
CASSQTQVGYNEQFF
TGTGCCAGCAGCCAGACCCAGGTCGGGTACAATGAGCAGTTCTTC
>TRBD2|TRBV9|TRBJ2-2|.
CASSSRLAGRVGELFF
TGTGCCAGCAGCTCTCGACTAGCGGGGAGGGTCGGGGAGCTGTTTTTT
>.|TRBV11-3|TRBJ1-1|once
CASSLVQGAEAFF
TGTGCCAGCAGCTTAGTACAGGGTGCTGAAGCTTTCTTT
>.|TRBV18|TRBJ2-1|.
CASSDSGYYNEQFF
TGTGCCAGCTCGGATAGTGGGTATTACAATGAGCAGTTCTTC
>.|TRBV30|TRBJ2-7|.
CAWSDREQYF
TGTGCCTGGAGTGATCGTGAGCAGTACTTC
>.|TRBV15|TRBJ2-5|.
CATSRDFGPEETQYF
TGTGCCACCAGCAGAGATTTCGGACCAGAAGAGACCCAGTACTTC
>.|TRBV11-2|TRBJ2-3|.
CASSPQSTDTQYF
TGTGCCAGCAGCCCACAGAGCACAGATACGCAGTATTTT
>.|TRBV5-1|TRBJ2-2|.
CASTLGNTGELFF
TGCGCCAGCACCCTGGGAAACACCGGGGAGCTGTTTTTT
>TRBD1|TRBV5-1|TRBJ1-2|.
CASSLASAGRGLTYGYTF
TGCGCCAGCAGCTTGGCCTCTGCGGGCAGGGGGCTTACCTATGGCTACACCTTC
>TRBD1|TRBV7-2|TRBJ1-2|.
CASSPGQGANGYTF
TGTGCCAGCAGCCCAGGACAGGGGGCGAATGGCTACACCTTC
>.|TRBV5-6|TRBJ1-4|once
CASSFSGATNEKLFF
TGTGCCAGCAGCTTTTCGGGGGCAACTAATGAAAAACTGTTTTTT
>TRBD1|TRBV2|TRBJ1-1|.
CASIRTGVGTEAFF
TGTGCCAGCATTCGAACAGGGGTAGGGACTGAAGCTTTCTTT
>TRBD1|TRBV5-1|TRBJ1-1|.
CASTGQGERGAFF
TGCGCCAGCACGGGTCAGGGGGAAAGAGGGGCTTTCTTT
>.|TRBV6-5|TRBJ1-1|.
CASSYWEQGMNTEAFF
TGTGCCAGCAGTTACTGGGAACAGGGTATGAACACTGAAGCTTTCTTT
>.|TRBV10-3|TRBJ1-3|.
CAISGLGARGNTIYF
TGTGCCATCAGTGGCTTGGGGGCGCGGGGAAACACCATATATTTT
>.|TRBV4-3|TRBJ1-3|.
CASSQDRRKNTIYF
TGCGCCAGCAGCCAAGATCGGAGAAAAAACACCATATATTTT
>TRBD1|TRBV13|TRBJ2-3|.
CASSLSGTGGAGWDTQYF
TGTGCCAGCAGCTTATCTGGGACAGGGGGCGCTGGATGGGATACGCAGTATTTT
>.|TRBV25-1|TRBJ1-2|.
CASSDSYYGYTF
TGTGCCAGCAGTGACAGCTACTATGGCTACACCTTC
>.|TRBV5-1|TRBJ2-2|.
CASSFQNTGELFF
TGCGCCAGCAGCTTCCAAAACACCGGGGAGCTGTTTTTT
>.|TRBV18|TRBJ2-5|.
CASSPVQETQYF
TGTGCCAGCTCACCAGTTCAAGAGACCCAGTACTTC
>TRBD2|TRBV11-2|TRBJ2-7|.
CASSLDRAGGTYEQYF
TGTGCCAGCAGCTTAGATCGAGCGGGGGGTACCTACGAGCAGTACTTC
>.|TRBV7-8|TRBJ1-2|.
CASSSHPADGRGYTF
TGTGCCAGCAGCTCACATCCGGCTGACGGACGTGGCTACACCTTC
>.|TRBV27|TRBJ2-2|.
CASNPTLVKTGELFF
TGTGCCAGCAACCCAACCTTAGTAAAGACCGGGGAGCTGTTTTTT
>.|TRBV5-6|TRBJ1-3|.
CASSLGPTLSGNTIYF
TGTGCCAGCAGCTTGGGTCCCACTTTATCTGGAAACACCATATATTTT
>.|TRBV20-1|TRBJ2-7|.
CSATLTGGQYF
TGCAGTGCTACCCTTACCGGGGGGCAGTACTTC
>.|TRBV14|TRBJ1-1|.
CASSQEGYMNTEAFF
TGTGCCAGCAGCCAAGAAGGTTACATGAACACTGAAGCTTTCTTT
>TRBD1|TRBV5-6|TRBJ1-6|.
CASSLEGRQGSPLHF
TGTGCCAGCAGCTTGGAAGGTCGACAGGGGTCACCCCTCCACTTT
>.|TRBV13|TRBJ1-3|once
CASSLRGIGNTIYF
TGTGCCAGCAGCTTAAGGGGGATCGGAAACACCATATATTTT
>.|TRBV18|TRBJ2-2|.
CASSPLAGQPNTGELFF
TGTGCCAGCTCACCGCTCGCGGGGCAGCCGAACACCGGGGAGCTGTTTTTT
>TRBD1|TRBV5-1|TRBJ2-1|.
CASSLGQGGKEQFF
TGCGCCAGCAGCTTGGGACAGGGGGGAAAAGAGCAGTTCTTC